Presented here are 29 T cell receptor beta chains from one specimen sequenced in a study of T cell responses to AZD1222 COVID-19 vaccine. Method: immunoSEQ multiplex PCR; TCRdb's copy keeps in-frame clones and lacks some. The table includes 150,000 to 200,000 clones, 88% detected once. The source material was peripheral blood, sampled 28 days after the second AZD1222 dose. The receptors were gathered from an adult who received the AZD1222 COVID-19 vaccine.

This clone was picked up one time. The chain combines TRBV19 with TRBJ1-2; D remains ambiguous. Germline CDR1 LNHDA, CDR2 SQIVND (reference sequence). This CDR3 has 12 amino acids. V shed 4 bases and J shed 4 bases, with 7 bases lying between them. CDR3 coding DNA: TGTGCCAGTAGTACCGCCGTCTATGGCTACACCTTC. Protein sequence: CASSTAVYGYTF. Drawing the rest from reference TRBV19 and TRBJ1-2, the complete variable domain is DGGITQSPKYLFRKEGQNVTLSCEQNLNHDAMYWYRQDPGQGLRLIYYSQIVNDFQKGDIAEGYSVSREKKESFPLTVTSAQKNPTAFYLCASSTAVYGYTFGSGTRLTVV.

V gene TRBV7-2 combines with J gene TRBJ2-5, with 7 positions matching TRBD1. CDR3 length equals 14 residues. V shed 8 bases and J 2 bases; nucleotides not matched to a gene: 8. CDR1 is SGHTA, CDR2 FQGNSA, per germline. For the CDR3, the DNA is TGTGCCAGCGGATCGGGACAGATTCAAGAGACCCAGTACTTC. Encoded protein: CASGSGQIQETQYF. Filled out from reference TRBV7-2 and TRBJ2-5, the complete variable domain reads GAGVSQSPSNKVTEKGKDVELRCDPISGHTALYWYRQSLGQGLEFLIYFQGNSAPDKSGLPSDRFSAERTGGSVSTLTIQRTQQEDSAVYLCASGSGQIQETQYFGPGTRLLVL.

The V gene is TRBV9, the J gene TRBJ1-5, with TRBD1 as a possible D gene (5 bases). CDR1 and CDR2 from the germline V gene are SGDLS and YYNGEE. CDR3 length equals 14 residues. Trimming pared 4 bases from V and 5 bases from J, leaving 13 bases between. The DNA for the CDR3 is TGTGCCAGCAGCCCGCCGGGGCAGTATCAGCCCCAGCATTTT. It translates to CASSPPGQYQPQHF.

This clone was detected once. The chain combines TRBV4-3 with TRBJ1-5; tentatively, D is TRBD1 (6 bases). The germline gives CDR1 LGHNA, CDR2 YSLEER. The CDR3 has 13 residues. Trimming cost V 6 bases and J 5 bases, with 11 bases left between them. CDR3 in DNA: TGCGCCAGCAGTCGGTCAGGGGATCAGCCCCAGCATTTT. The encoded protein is CASSRSGDQPQHF.

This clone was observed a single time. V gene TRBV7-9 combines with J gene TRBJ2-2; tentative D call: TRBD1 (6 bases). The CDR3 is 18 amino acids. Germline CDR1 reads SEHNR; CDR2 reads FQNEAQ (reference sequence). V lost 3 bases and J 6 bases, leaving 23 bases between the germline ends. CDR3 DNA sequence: TGTGCCAGCAGCTTGGGCAGGGGTGTCCAACAATCGGCCGGGGAGCTGTTTTTT. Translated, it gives CASSLGRGVQQSAGELFF.

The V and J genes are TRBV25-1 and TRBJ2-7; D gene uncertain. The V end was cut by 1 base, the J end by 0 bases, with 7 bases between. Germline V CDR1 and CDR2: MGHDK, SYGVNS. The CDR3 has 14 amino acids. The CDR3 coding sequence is TGTGCCAGCAGTGAATTGGGTACCTCCTACGAGCAGTACTTC. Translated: CASSELGTSYEQYF.

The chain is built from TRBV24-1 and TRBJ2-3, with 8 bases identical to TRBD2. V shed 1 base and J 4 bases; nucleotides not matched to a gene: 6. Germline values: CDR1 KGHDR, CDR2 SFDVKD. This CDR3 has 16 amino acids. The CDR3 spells CATSDLRGGGADTQYF. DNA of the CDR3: TGTGCCACCAGTGATTTACGGGGGGGCGGTGCAGATACGCAGTATTTT.

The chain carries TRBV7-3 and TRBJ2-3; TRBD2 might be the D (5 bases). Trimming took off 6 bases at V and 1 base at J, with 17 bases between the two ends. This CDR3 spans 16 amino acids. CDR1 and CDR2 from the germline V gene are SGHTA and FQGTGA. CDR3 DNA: TGTGCCAGCAGTCCCTTTCCCACGCGGGGCACAGATACGCAGTATTTT. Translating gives CASSPFPTRGTDTQYF.

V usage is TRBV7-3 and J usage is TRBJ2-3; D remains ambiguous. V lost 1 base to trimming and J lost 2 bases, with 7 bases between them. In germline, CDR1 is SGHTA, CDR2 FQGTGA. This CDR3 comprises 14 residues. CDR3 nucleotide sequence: TGTGCCAGCAGCTTAAACCCCCTCACAGATACGCAGTATTTT. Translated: CASSLNPLTDTQYF.

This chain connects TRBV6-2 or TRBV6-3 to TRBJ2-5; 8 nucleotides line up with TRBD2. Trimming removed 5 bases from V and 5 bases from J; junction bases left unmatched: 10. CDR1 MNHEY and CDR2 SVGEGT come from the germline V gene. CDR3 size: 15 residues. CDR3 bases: TGTGCCAGCAGTCTCCCGGGACTAGGAAGGGAGACCCAGTACTTC. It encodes CASSLPGLGRETQYF.

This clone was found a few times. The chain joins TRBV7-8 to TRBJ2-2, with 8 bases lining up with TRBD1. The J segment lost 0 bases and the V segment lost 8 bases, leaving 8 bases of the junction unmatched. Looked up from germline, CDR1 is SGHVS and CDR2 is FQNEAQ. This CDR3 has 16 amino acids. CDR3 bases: TGTGCCAGCCGCAGGGGACAGGCCCCGAACACCGGGGAGCTGTTTTTT. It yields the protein CASRRGQAPNTGELFF.

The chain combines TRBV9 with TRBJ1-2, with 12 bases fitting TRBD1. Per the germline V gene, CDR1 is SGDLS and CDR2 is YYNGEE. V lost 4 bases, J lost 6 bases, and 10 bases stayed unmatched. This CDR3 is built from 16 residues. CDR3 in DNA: TGTGCCAGCAGCAGCCGCGGGACAGGGGGCGGGCATGGCTACACCTTC. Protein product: CASSSRGTGGGHGYTF.

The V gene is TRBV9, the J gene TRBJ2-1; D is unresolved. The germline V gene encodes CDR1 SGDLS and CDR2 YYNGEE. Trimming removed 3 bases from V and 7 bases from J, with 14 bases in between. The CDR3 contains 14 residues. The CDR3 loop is CASSGPRTVNEQFF. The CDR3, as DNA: TGTGCCAGCAGCGGACCTAGGACGGTTAATGAGCAGTTCTTC.

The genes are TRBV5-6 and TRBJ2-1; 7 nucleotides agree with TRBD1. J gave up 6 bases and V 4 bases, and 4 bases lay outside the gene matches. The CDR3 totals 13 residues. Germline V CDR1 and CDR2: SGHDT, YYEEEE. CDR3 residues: CASSLRDSNEQFF. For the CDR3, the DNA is TGTGCCAGCAGCCTACGGGACAGCAATGAGCAGTTCTTC. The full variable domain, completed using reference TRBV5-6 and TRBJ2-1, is DAGVTQSPTHLIKTRGQQVTLRCSPKSGHDTVSWYQQALGQGPQFIFQYYEEEERQRGNFPDRFSGHQFPNYSSELNVNALLLGDSALYLCASSLRDSNEQFFGPGTRLTVL.

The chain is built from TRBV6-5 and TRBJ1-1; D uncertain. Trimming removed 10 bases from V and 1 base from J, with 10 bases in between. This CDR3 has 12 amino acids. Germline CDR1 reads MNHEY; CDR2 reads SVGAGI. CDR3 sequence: CATWTPNTEAFF. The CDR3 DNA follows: TGTGCCACCTGGACCCCGAACACTGAAGCTTTCTTT.

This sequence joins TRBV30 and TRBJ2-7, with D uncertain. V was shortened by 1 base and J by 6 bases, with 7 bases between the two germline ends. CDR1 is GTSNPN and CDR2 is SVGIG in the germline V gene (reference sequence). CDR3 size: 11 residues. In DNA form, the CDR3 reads TGTGCCTGGAGTGCCAGTCTCGAGCAGTACTTC. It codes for CAWSASLEQYF.

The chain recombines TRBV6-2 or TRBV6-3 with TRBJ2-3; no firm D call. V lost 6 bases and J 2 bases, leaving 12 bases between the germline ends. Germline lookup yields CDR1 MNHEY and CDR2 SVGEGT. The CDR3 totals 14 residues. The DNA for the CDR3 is TGTGCCAGCAGCAGCTTGATGCACACAGATACGCAGTATTTT. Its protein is CASSSLMHTDTQYF.

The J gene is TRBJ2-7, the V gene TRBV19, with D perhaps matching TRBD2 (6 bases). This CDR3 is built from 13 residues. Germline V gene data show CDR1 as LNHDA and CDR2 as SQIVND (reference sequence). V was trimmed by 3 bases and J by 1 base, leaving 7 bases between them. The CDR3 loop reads CASSIGGSYEQYF. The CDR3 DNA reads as TGTGCCAGTAGTATCGGGGGTTCCTACGAGCAGTACTTC.

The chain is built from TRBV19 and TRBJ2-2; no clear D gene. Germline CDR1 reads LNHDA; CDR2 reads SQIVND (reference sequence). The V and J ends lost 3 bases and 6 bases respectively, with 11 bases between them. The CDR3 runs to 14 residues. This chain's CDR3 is CASSMARSSGELFF. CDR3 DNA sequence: TGTGCCAGTAGTATGGCTAGGTCATCCGGGGAGCTGTTTTTT.

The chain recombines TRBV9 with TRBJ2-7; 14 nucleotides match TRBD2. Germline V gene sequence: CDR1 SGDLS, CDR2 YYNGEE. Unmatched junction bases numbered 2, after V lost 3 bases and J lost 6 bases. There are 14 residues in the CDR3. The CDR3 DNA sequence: TGTGCCAGCAGCGCCGGGACTAGCGGGGGCGAGCAGTACTTC. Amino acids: CASSAGTSGGEQYF.

CDR3 bases: TGTGCCAGTAGTCCCCGGGGGGGCTCGAACTTAGCCAAAAACATTCAGTACTTC. It codes for CASSPRGGSNLAKNIQYF. The V and J genes are TRBV19 and TRBJ2-4; 8 positions match TRBD2. The CDR3 has 18 amino acids. The V segment lost 5 bases and the J segment 0 bases; nucleotides outside the gene matches: 12. CDR1 and CDR2 from the germline V gene are LNHDA and SQIVND (reference sequence).

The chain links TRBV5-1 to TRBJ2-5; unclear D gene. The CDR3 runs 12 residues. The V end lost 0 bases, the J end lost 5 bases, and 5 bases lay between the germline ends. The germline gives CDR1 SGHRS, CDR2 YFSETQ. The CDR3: CASSLAMETQYF. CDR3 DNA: TGCGCCAGCAGCTTGGCCATGGAGACCCAGTACTTC.

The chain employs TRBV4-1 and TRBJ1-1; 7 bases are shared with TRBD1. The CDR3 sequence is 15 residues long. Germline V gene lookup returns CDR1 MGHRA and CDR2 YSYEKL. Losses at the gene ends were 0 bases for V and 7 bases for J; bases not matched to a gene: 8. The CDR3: CASSQDHTGENEAFF. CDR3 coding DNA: TGCGCCAGCAGCCAAGATCATACAGGGGAAAATGAAGCTTTCTTT.

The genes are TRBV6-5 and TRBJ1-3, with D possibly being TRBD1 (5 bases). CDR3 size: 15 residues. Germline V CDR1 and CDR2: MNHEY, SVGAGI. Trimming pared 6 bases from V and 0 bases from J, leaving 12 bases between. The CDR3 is CASSLSQVSGNTIYF. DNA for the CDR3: TGTGCCAGCAGCCTTTCACAGGTCTCTGGAAACACCATATATTTT.

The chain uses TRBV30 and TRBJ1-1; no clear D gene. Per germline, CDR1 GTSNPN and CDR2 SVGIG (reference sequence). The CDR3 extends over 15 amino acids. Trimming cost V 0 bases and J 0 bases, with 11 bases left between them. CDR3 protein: CAWSVPAPMNTEAFF. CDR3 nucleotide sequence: TGTGCCTGGAGTGTTCCGGCCCCAATGAACACTGAAGCTTTCTTT.

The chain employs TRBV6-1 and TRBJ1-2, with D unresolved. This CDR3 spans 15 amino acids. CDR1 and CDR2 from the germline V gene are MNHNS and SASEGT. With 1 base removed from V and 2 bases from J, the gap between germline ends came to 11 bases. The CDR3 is CASSEGILSNYGYTF. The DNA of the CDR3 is TGTGCCAGCAGTGAAGGGATCCTTTCCAACTATGGCTACACCTTC.

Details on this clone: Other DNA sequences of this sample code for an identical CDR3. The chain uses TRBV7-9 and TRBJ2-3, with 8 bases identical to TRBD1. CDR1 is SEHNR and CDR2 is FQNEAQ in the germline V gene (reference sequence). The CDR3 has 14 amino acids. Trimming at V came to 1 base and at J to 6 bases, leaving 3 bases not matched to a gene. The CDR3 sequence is CASSLGQGRDTQYF. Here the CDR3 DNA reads TGTGCCAGCAGCTTAGGACAGGGGAGGGATACGCAGTATTTT. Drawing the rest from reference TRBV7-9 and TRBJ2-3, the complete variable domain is DTGVSQNPRHKITKRGQNVTFRCDPISEHNRLYWYRQTLGQGPEFLTYFQNEAQLEKSRLLSDRFSAERPKGSFSTLEIQRTEQGDSAMYLCASSLGQGRDTQYFGPGTRLTVL.

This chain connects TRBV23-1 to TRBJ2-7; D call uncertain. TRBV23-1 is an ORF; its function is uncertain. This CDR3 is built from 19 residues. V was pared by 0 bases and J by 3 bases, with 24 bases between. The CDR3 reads CASSQSSESSPLLVYEQYF. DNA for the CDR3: TGCGCCAGCAGTCAATCGTCGGAAAGTAGTCCCTTATTAGTCTACGAGCAGTACTTC.

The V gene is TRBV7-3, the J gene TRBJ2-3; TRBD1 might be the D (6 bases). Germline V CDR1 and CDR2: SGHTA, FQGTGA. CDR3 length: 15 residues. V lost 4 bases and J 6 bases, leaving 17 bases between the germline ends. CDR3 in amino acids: CASSSFVRTEDTQYF. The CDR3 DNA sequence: TGTGCCAGCAGCTCTTTCGTCCGGACAGAGGATACGCAGTATTTT.